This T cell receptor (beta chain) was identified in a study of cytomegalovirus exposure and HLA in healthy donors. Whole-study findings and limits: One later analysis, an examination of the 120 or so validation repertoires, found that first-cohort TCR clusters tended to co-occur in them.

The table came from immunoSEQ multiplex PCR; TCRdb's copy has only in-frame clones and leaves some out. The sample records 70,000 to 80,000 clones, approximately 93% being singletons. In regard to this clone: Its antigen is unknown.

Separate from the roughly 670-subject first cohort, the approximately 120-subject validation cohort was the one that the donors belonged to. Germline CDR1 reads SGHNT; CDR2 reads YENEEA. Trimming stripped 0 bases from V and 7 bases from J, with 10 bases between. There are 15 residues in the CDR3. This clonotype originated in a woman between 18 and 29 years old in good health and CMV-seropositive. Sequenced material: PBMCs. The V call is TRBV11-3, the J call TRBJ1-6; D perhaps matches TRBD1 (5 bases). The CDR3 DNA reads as TGTGCCAGCAGCTTAGAAGGCAGGGCGAATTCACCCCTCCACTTT. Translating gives CASSLEGRANSPLHF.